This passage covers 30 T cell receptor beta chains from one sample sequenced in a study of T cell repertoires in cytomegalovirus infection. TCRdb passed the reads through MiXCR, listing each CDR3 protein once. Found here are some 700,000 distinct CDR3 sequences, 35% of them singletons; the top ten hold about 2.8%. The sample consisted of PBMCs. These receptors came from a human donor in good health (CMV status not recorded). Some clones in this sample may be carry-over from other donors' samples.

This chain uses TRBV19 with TRBJ1-5; D might be TRBD1 (6 bases). V gave up 7 bases and J gave up 5 bases, with 15 bases separating them. This CDR3 has 14 amino acids. CDR1 and CDR2 from the germline V gene are LNHDA and SQIVND (reference sequence). The CDR3 loop is CASTNPYRDQPQHF. CDR3 DNA: TGTGCCAGTACTAACCCTTACAGGGATCAGCCCCAGCATTTT.

This clonotype was seen only a few times. This sequence joins TRBV29-1 and TRBJ1-2, with a possible D match to TRBD1 (5 bases). Germline V gene data show CDR1 as SQVTM and CDR2 as ANQGSEA. There are 15 residues in the CDR3. Trimming took off 4 bases at V and 8 bases at J, with 23 bases between the two ends. The CDR3 DNA reads TGCAGCGTTGCAGCCCTACTAGTAGGGGAGGACGGCTACACCTTC. Encoded protein: CSVAALLVGEDGYTF.

This chain connects TRBV28 to TRBJ1-2; tentatively, D is TRBD1 (5 bases). Germline V gene lookup returns CDR1 MDHEN and CDR2 SYDVKM. This CDR3 is 14 amino acids long. V lost 10 bases, J lost 3 bases, and 18 bases lay in between. This CDR3 is CATFMGGGYYGYTF. The DNA of the CDR3 is TGTGCCACCTTCATGGGGGGGGGTTACTATGGCTACACCTTC.

This clonotype was seen a handful of times. V usage is TRBV7-2 and J usage is TRBJ2-7, with 9 bases aligning to TRBD1. Germline CDR1 and CDR2: SGHTA and FQGNSA. With 0 bases clipped from V and 3 bases from J, the junction kept 9 bases outside the gene matches. The CDR3 is 17 amino acids. For the CDR3, the DNA is TGTGCCAGCAGCTTAGCCTCAAACAGGGGGCAAATCTACGAGCAGTACTTC. Amino acids: CASSLASNRGQIYEQYF.

A remark on this clonotype: The CDR3 end shows no conserved phenylalanine or tryptophan, and so a read error is likely. The chain links TRBV4-1 to TRBJ2-1; D remains unclear. This CDR3 has 12 residues. The ends were cut back, 4 bases at V and 9 bases at J, with 10 bases in the middle. Germline loops: CDR1 MGHRA, CDR2 YSYEKL. The CDR3 coding sequence is TGCGCCAGCAGCCTAAGCGTGGCTGAGCAGTTCTTA. Translated: CASSLSVAEQFL.

This chain links TRBV28 with TRBJ2-1; 8 bases are shared with TRBD1. The germline V gene has CDR1 MDHEN and CDR2 SYDVKM. This CDR3 contains 17 residues. V lost 4 bases and J lost 7; bases outside the gene matches: 15. The CDR3 bases are TGTGCCAGCAGTTCCCCTATTGGGCAGGGGGCATGGAATGAGCAGTTCTTC. It codes for CASSSPIGQGAWNEQFF.

This clonotype has a count of ten or more. V gene TRBV7-8 combines with J gene TRBJ1-6, with TRBD1 as a possible D gene (5 bases). Trimming removed 3 bases at V and 10 bases at J, with 10 bases between. The CDR3 totals 13 residues. Germline V lookup: CDR1 SGHVS, CDR2 FQNEAQ. CDR3 DNA sequence: TGTGCCAGCAGCTTCAGGGCAGACTCACCCCTCCACTTT. Translation gives CASSFRADSPLHF.

The chain joins TRBV23-1 to TRBJ2-1; either TRBD1 or TRBD2 may supply D (6 bases each). TRBV23-1 is recorded as an ORF, its role being uncertain. This CDR3 is built from 12 residues. Trimming cost V 6 bases and J 8 bases, with 11 bases left between them. CDR3 protein: CASRRGGHEQFF. Written as DNA, the CDR3 is TGCGCCAGCAGACGAGGGGGGCATGAGCAGTTCTTC.

This clonotype occurred a few times. The gene calls are TRBV12-3 or TRBV12-4 and TRBJ1-1; maybe TRBD1 (5 bases). This CDR3 is 15 amino acids long. V shed 7 bases and J shed 0 bases, with 15 bases lying between them. The CDR3 DNA is TGTGCCAGCATTCCGGGACGTACCATGAACACTGAAGCTTTCTTT. Translating it yields CASIPGRTMNTEAFF.

The V gene is TRBV19, the J gene TRBJ1-1, with 8 bases that match TRBD1. The CDR3 loop spans 11 amino acids. Per the germline V gene, CDR1 is LNHDA and CDR2 is SQIVND (reference sequence). J gave up 11 bases and V 7 bases, and 6 bases lay outside the gene matches. CDR3 DNA: TGTGCCAGTATGGACAGGGACATGGCTTTCTTT. It codes for CASMDRDMAFF.

This clonotype was detected a few times. The V and J genes are TRBV6-1 and TRBJ2-1, with a weak D call TRBD1 (5 bases). This CDR3 has 15 amino acids. Germline V gene lookup returns CDR1 MNHNS and CDR2 SASEGT. Trimming stripped 3 bases from V and 2 bases from J, with 11 bases between. For the CDR3, the DNA is TGTGCCAGCAGTGATGGCAGGGCGCCCTACAATGAGCAGTTCTTC. Protein product: CASSDGRAPYNEQFF.

The CDR3 reads CASSEAILRQGNYGYTF. The CDR3 region has the DNA TGTGCCAGCAGTGAAGCCATTCTTCGACAGGGAAACTATGGCTACACCTTC. This chain connects TRBV6-1 to TRBJ1-2; 7 nucleotides match TRBD1. The CDR3 is 17 amino acids. Trimming at V came to 0 bases and at J to 2 bases, leaving 9 bases not matched to a gene. Germline lookup yields CDR1 MNHNS and CDR2 SASEGT.

This chain links TRBV4-2 with TRBJ2-3; a weak D match, TRBD1 (7 bases). The CDR3 runs 16 residues. The V end was cut by 3 bases, the J end by 2 bases, with 15 bases between. In germline, CDR1 is LGHNA, CDR2 YNFKEQ. The CDR3 loop is CASSQTGTDYTDTQYF. The CDR3 nucleotides are TGTGCCAGCAGCCAGACAGGGACTGATTACACAGATACGCAGTATTTT.

The rearrangement links TRBV7-8 to TRBJ2-3; D remains unclear. Trimming removed 5 bases from V and 0 bases from J, with 9 bases in between. The CDR3 runs to 14 residues. Germline CDR1 SGHVS, CDR2 FQNEAQ. CDR3 protein: CASSLDASTDTQYF. The CDR3, as DNA: TGTGCCAGCAGCCTGGACGCAAGCACAGATACGCAGTATTTT.

The rearrangement links TRBV12-3 or TRBV12-4 to TRBJ1-5; D perhaps matches TRBD1 (6 bases). The V end was cut by 6 bases, the J end by 6 bases, with 15 bases between. The CDR3 is 14 amino acids. Written as DNA, the CDR3 is TGTGCCAGCAGGCCCGACAGGTTGCGTCAGCCCCAGCATTTT. It codes for CASRPDRLRQPQHF.

This clonotype was picked up many times. The V call is TRBV7-9, the J call TRBJ1-6; perhaps TRBD1 as D (6 bases). Trimming cost V 5 bases and J 5 bases, with 13 bases left between them. This CDR3 spans 15 amino acids. The germline CDR1 and CDR2 sequences are SEHNR and FQNEAQ (reference sequence). The chain's CDR3 is CASSLLDRDNSPLHF. CDR3 DNA sequence: TGTGCCAGCAGCCTACTGGACAGAGATAATTCACCCCTCCACTTT.

The rearrangement uses TRBV6-5 and TRBJ2-7, with D perhaps matching TRBD1 (5 bases). Trimming removed 2 bases from V and 4 bases from J, with 15 bases in between. CDR1 and CDR2 from the germline V gene are MNHEY and SVGAGI. This CDR3 is 15 amino acids long. The CDR3 loop reads CASSYLVKGYYEQYF. In nucleotides, the CDR3 is TGTGCCAGCAGTTACCTGGTGAAGGGGTATTACGAGCAGTACTTC.

The chain links TRBV4-1 to TRBJ2-1; D gene ambiguous. The V end was cut by 1 base, the J end by 6 bases, with 7 bases between. The germline V gene has CDR1 MGHRA and CDR2 YSYEKL. This CDR3 has 13 amino acids. The CDR3 DNA reads TGCGCCAGCAGCCAAGCACAGACCAATGAGCAGTTCTTC. Its protein is CASSQAQTNEQFF.

The rearrangement uses TRBV28 and TRBJ2-3; 7 bases match TRBD2. The CDR3 runs to 15 residues. V trimming: 7 bases; J trimming: 0 bases; junction bases outside the gene matches: 7. Germline V CDR1 and CDR2: MDHEN, SYDVKM. This chain's CDR3 is CASNTGTTSTDTQYF. CDR3 DNA sequence: TGTGCCAGCAACACCGGGACTACCAGCACAGATACGCAGTATTTT.

This clonotype was found a few times. This chain joins TRBV7-8 and TRBJ2-5; D perhaps matches TRBD2 (6 bases). Trimming pared 2 bases from V and 3 bases from J, leaving 13 bases between. This CDR3 region has 15 residues. Looked up from germline, CDR1 is SGHVS and CDR2 is FQNEAQ. The CDR3 protein is CASSLPGTVKETQYF. The CDR3 DNA reads as TGTGCCAGCAGCTTACCAGGGACTGTAAAAGAGACCCAGTACTTC.

Here the CDR3 reads CASMESGGTGELFF. DNA of the CDR3: TGTGCCAGCATGGAAAGCGGGGGGACCGGGGAGCTGTTTTTT. The genes are TRBV7-3 and TRBJ2-2, with 9 bases that match TRBD2. J gave up 5 bases and V 7 bases, and 5 bases lay outside the gene matches. CDR3 size: 14 residues. Germline CDR1 reads SGHTA; CDR2 reads FQGTGA.

The chain recombines TRBV12-3 or TRBV12-4 with TRBJ1-4, with no clear D. The V gene lost 1 base and the J gene lost 13 bases, with 13 bases spanning the gap. The CDR3 length is 13 residues. The CDR3 DNA is TGTGCCAGCAGTTTAGGAGTCACATATCCACTGTTTTTT. This encodes CASSLGVTYPLFF.

This chain connects TRBV15 to TRBJ1-2; TRBD1 might be the D (6 bases). Trimming pared 0 bases from V and 8 bases from J, leaving 13 bases between. This CDR3 is 14 amino acids long. The germline gives CDR1 LNHNV, CDR2 YYDKDF (reference sequence). CDR3 bases: TGTGCCACCAGCAGAGATAGGCTGGGGGCCGGCTACACCTTC. It encodes CATSRDRLGAGYTF. Looking up the rest from reference TRBV15 and TRBJ1-2 gives the full variable domain: DAMVIQNPRYQVTQFGKPVTLSCSQTLNHNVMYWYQQKSSQAPKLLFHYYDKDFNNEADTPDNFQSRRPNTSFCFLDIRSPGLGDTAMYLCATSRDRLGAGYTFGSGTRLTVV.

The chain uses TRBV6-5 and TRBJ1-2; 8 nucleotides agree with TRBD1. The germline V gene has CDR1 MNHEY and CDR2 SVGAGI. CDR3 length: 15 residues. V lost 0 bases and J lost 3; bases outside the gene matches: 3. Written as DNA, the CDR3 is TGTGCCAGCAGTTACTCCCAGGGGGCGGACTATGGCTACACCTTC. Its translation is CASSYSQGADYGYTF.

The sample holds many counts of this clonotype. The chain carries TRBV7-8 and TRBJ1-3; D is unclear. The germline V gene has CDR1 SGHVS and CDR2 FQNEAQ. The V and J ends lost 1 base and 0 bases respectively, with 10 bases between them. The CDR3 contains 16 residues. CDR3 coding DNA: TGTGCCAGCAGCTTAGGTCCGGGCGTCTCTGGAAACACCATATATTTT. Translation gives CASSLGPGVSGNTIYF.

At least ten counts were recorded for this clonotype. This sequence joins TRBV6-1 and TRBJ2-1; 11 nucleotides match TRBD2. This CDR3 has 16 residues. V lost 3 bases to trimming and J lost 7 bases; unmatched junction nucleotides: 8. Germline V gene sequence: CDR1 MNHNS, CDR2 SASEGT. The CDR3 loop reads CASSDTLAGVRNEQFF. The CDR3 nucleotides are TGTGCCAGCAGTGATACACTAGCGGGAGTTAGGAATGAGCAGTTCTTC.

The sample holds a few counts of this clonotype. The gene calls are TRBV6-1 and TRBJ1-3; 9 positions agree with TRBD1. Germline assignment: CDR1 MNHNS and CDR2 SASEGT. The CDR3 totals 16 residues. Trimming cost V 1 base and J 4 bases; bases outside gene matches: 5. The CDR3 spells CASSEGGQGSGNTIYF. The CDR3 DNA reads TGTGCCAGCAGTGAAGGGGGACAGGGATCGGGAAACACCATATATTTT.

In the case of this clonotype: A junction boundary mismatches the germline segment, possibly from a read error. The chain joins TRBV7-2 to TRBJ2-3; 7 bases agree with TRBD2. The CDR3 totals 14 residues. Germline V gene data show CDR1 as SGHTA and CDR2 as FQGNSA. DNA for the CDR3: TGTGCAAGCAGAAAGGGACTAAGCACAGATACGAAGTATTTT. Protein sequence: CASRKGLSTDTKYF.

The CDR3 sequence is CASSSYPKQTGGDGYTF. For the CDR3, the DNA is TGTGCCAGCAGTTCCTATCCGAAACAGACAGGGGGAGATGGCTACACCTTC. The chain couples TRBV27 to TRBJ1-2, with 9 bases aligning to TRBD1. CDR1 is MNHEY and CDR2 is SMNVEV in the germline V gene (reference sequence). The CDR3 has 17 residues. J gave up 6 bases and V 4 bases, and 15 bases lay outside the gene matches.

The table lists this clonotype with many counts. The rearrangement links TRBV7-2 to TRBJ1-2; possible D gene TRBD1, 6 bases. Between the trimmed V and J ends, which lost 1 base and 8 bases, there was a span of 23 bases. The CDR3 loop spans 17 amino acids. The germline V gene has CDR1 SGHTA and CDR2 FQGNSA. CDR3 DNA sequence: TGTGCCAGCAGCTTAGGGTGGTTGGAGGGAGCACAGGGAGGCTACACCTTC. As protein: CASSLGWLEGAQGGYTF. Variable domain in full (rest from reference TRBV7-2 and TRBJ1-2): GAGVSQSPSNKVTEKGKDVELRCDPISGHTALYWYRQSLGQGLEFLIYFQGNSAPDKSGLPSDRFSAERTGGSVSTLTIQRTQQEDSAVYLCASSLGWLEGAQGGYTFGSGTRLTVV.